These 20 T cell receptor beta chains share one sample of origin, sequenced in a study of T cells in Graves' hyperthyroidism and ophthalmopathy. Amplification yielded TCR beta CDR3 regions, with RNA transcripts as the source. First-round RT-PCR with HTBI primers amplified the TCR CDR3 region. TCRdb redid the calling of the multiplex PCR reads with MiXCR, one entry per CDR3 protein. The sample shows about 640,000 distinct CDR3 sequences, more than 12% of them seen only once. Material for sequencing was blood. These receptors originate from a woman between 45 and 65 years old with Graves' ophthalmopathy.

V usage is TRBV6-1 and J usage is TRBJ1-4, with D unclear. Germline CDR1 is MNHNS and CDR2 is SASEGT. CDR3 length equals 16 residues. Trimming stripped 6 bases from V and 2 bases from J, with 16 bases between. This CDR3 is CASSVDPGGTNEKLFF. Here the CDR3 DNA reads TGTGCCAGCAGCGTCGACCCGGGTGGGACTAATGAAAAACTGTTTTTT.

This clonotype was recorded at least ten times. V usage is TRBV6-2 or TRBV6-3 and J usage is TRBJ1-1; D may be TRBD1 (6 bases). This CDR3 is built from 16 residues. Looked up from germline, CDR1 is MNHEY and CDR2 is SVGEGT. Between the trimmed V and J ends, which lost 2 bases and 0 bases, there was a span of 13 bases. The CDR3 DNA reads as TGTGCCAGCAGTTACCGGCGGACAGAGCTGAACACTGAAGCTTTCTTT. Its protein product is CASSYRRTELNTEAFF.

This clonotype has a count of ten or more. This chain connects TRBV10-3 to TRBJ2-1; D unclear. This CDR3 comprises 14 residues. Germline assignment: CDR1 ENHRY and CDR2 SYGVKD. Trimming removed 2 bases from V and 0 bases from J, with 5 bases in between. The CDR3 spells CAISEEYSYNEQFF. The CDR3 DNA reads as TGTGCCATCAGTGAGGAATACTCCTACAATGAGCAGTTCTTC.

There are many counts of this clonotype. V usage is TRBV7-2 and J usage is TRBJ1-2, with 7 bases matching TRBD1. Trimming took 1 base from V and 4 from J; bases not matched to a gene: 6. The CDR3 loop spans 15 amino acids. The germline gives CDR1 SGHTA, CDR2 FQGNSA. The CDR3 coding sequence is TGTGCCAGCAGCTTAGGCCGACAGGGTAGCTATGGCTACACCTTC. Protein: CASSLGRQGSYGYTF.

Only a few counts were recorded for this clonotype. The genes are TRBV30 and TRBJ2-5, with TRBD1 matching over 10 bases. Unmatched junction bases numbered 2, after V lost 4 bases and J lost 3 bases. The CDR3 consists of 13 residues. CDR1 is GTSNPN and CDR2 is SVGIG in the germline V gene (reference sequence). In nucleotides, the CDR3 is TGTGCCTGGACCGGGACAGGGGAAGAGACCCAGTACTTC. Residues: CAWTGTGEETQYF.

This chain uses TRBV5-1 with TRBJ2-3, with 11 bases identical to TRBD2. The CDR3 contains 16 residues. The V and J ends lost 0 bases and 2 bases, in that order; junction bases with no gene match: 2. Germline lookup yields CDR1 SGHRS and CDR2 YFSETQ. The CDR3, as DNA: TGCGCCAGCAGCTTGGGTAGCGGGGGGGCCACAGATACGCAGTATTTT. Protein sequence: CASSLGSGGATDTQYF.

The chain couples TRBV11-2 to TRBJ2-2; no clear D. Per germline, CDR1 SGHAT and CDR2 FQNNGV. This CDR3 contains 13 residues. V was cut by 3 bases and J by 9 bases, with 11 bases left in between. The CDR3 sequence is CASSLVGTRELFF. In DNA form, the CDR3 reads TGTGCCAGCAGCTTGGTGGGAACCAGGGAGCTGTTTTTT. The full variable domain, its missing parts supplied by reference TRBV11-2 and TRBJ2-2, is EAGVAQSPRYKIIEKRQSVAFWCNPISGHATLYWYQQILGQGPKLLIQFQNNGVVDDSQLPKDRFSAERLKGVDSTLKIQPAKLEDSAVYLCASSLVGTRELFFGEGSRLTVL.

V and J are TRBV4-3 and TRBJ2-2; D is unresolved. Trimming left V 0 bases short and J 6 bases short, with 8 bases between. This CDR3 has 14 residues. The germline V gene encodes CDR1 LGHNA and CDR2 YSLEER. The CDR3 region has the DNA TGCGCCAGCAGCCAAGATCAACGCCCCGGGGAGCTGTTTTTT. It specifies CASSQDQRPGELFF.

There are many counts of this clonotype. One end of the junction does not line up with germline, which may come from a read error. The V call is TRBV14, the J call TRBJ2-3; D is possibly TRBD1 (6 bases). CDR3 length: 13 residues. Germline CDR1 is SGHDN and CDR2 is FVKESK. The CDR3 loop is CASSPGQTDTQYF. DNA of the CDR3: TGCGCCAGCAGCCCCGGACAGACAGATACGCAGTATTTT.

V gene TRBV18 combines with J gene TRBJ2-2, with TRBD1 as a possible D gene (6 bases). V lost 6 bases and J lost 5, with 16 bases in between. CDR3 size: 15 residues. Germline V gene data show CDR1 as KGHSH and CDR2 as LQKENI. In DNA form, the CDR3 reads TGTGCCAGCTCTCAGGGGCGACTGAATACCGGGGAGCTGTTTTTT. Translated, it gives CASSQGRLNTGELFF.

This clonotype has at least ten counts. The chain joins TRBV18 to TRBJ2-5, with 7 bases that match TRBD1. Per the germline V gene, CDR1 is KGHSH and CDR2 is LQKENI. Germline trimming cut 3 bases from V and 0 bases from J; bases unmatched to any gene: 4. The CDR3 loop spans 15 amino acids. This CDR3 reads CASSPSGQHQETQYF. CDR3 in DNA: TGTGCCAGCTCACCGTCGGGACAGCACCAAGAGACCCAGTACTTC.

This clonotype was seen ten or more times. This sequence joins TRBV2 and TRBJ2-1; D not certain. V was cut by 2 bases and J by 10 bases, with 12 bases left in between. Germline values: CDR1 SNHLY, CDR2 FYNNEI. This CDR3 spans 13 amino acids. This chain's CDR3 is CASSEREDGEQFF. CDR3 coding DNA: TGTGCCAGCAGTGAAAGAGAGGATGGGGAGCAGTTCTTC.

This clonotype has at least ten counts. The rearrangement uses TRBV7-3 and TRBJ2-1; TRBD2 matches at 12 bases. Unmatched junction bases numbered 9, after V lost 5 bases and J lost 10 bases. Looked up from germline, CDR1 is SGHTA and CDR2 is FQGTGA. The CDR3 is 15 residues long. The CDR3 loop is CASSPSSGRGLEQFF. CDR3 coding DNA: TGTGCCAGCAGCCCATCTAGCGGGAGGGGGCTAGAGCAGTTCTTC.

There are a few counts of this clonotype. The chain couples TRBV4-3 to TRBJ1-2; D is undetermined. This CDR3 contains 16 residues. Trimming left V 0 bases short and J 0 bases short, with 11 bases between. Germline V gene sequence: CDR1 LGHNA, CDR2 YSLEER. CDR3 loop: CASSQDPVGTNYGYTF. DNA of the CDR3: TGCGCCAGCAGCCAAGATCCTGTGGGGACTAACTATGGCTACACCTTC.

This clonotype came up many times. This chain links TRBV19 with TRBJ2-3, with a tentative D call TRBD2 (6 bases). Trimming shortened V by 8 bases and J by 4 bases, and 16 bases separated the two germline ends. This CDR3 is 14 amino acids long. CDR1 is LNHDA and CDR2 is SQIVND in the germline V gene (reference sequence). CDR3 sequence (DNA): TGTGCCAGTTCGTCCCTCGCGGGGCCAGATACGCAGTATTTT. Translated: CASSSLAGPDTQYF. Full variable domain (rest looked up from reference TRBV19 and TRBJ2-3): DGGITQSPKYLFRKEGQNVTLSCEQNLNHDAMYWYRQDPGQGLRLIYYSQIVNDFQKGDIAEGYSVSREKKESFPLTVTSAQKNPTAFYLCASSSLAGPDTQYFGPGTRLTVL.

This clonotype was picked up a small number of times. The chain couples TRBV20-1 to TRBJ1-1; possibly TRBD1 for D (5 bases). CDR3 length: 13 amino acids. Germline V gene lookup returns CDR1 DFQATT and CDR2 SNEGSKA (reference sequence). V shed 2 bases and J shed 2 bases, with 9 bases lying between them. This chain's CDR3 is CSARQDTNTEAFF. The CDR3 region has the DNA TGCAGTGCTAGACAGGACACAAACACTGAAGCTTTCTTT.

The V gene is TRBV19, the J gene TRBJ2-5; D is unresolved. In germline, CDR1 is LNHDA, CDR2 SQIVND (reference sequence). This CDR3 has 13 residues. Trimming took 5 bases from V and 3 from J, leaving 10 bases between them. The CDR3 protein is CASSSPAEETQYF. The CDR3 nucleotides read TGTGCCAGTAGTTCCCCAGCAGAAGAGACCCAGTACTTC.

This clonotype was recorded many times. The chain carries TRBV14 and TRBJ2-7; D perhaps matches TRBD2 (6 bases). Germline V gene lookup returns CDR1 SGHDN and CDR2 FVKESK. Trimming shortened V by 4 bases and J by 6 bases, and 19 bases separated the two germline ends. The CDR3 sequence is 15 residues long. The CDR3 sequence is CASSRTRRRGREQYF. CDR3 DNA: TGTGCCAGCAGCCGAACAAGGAGGAGGGGCCGCGAGCAGTACTTC.

This clonotype was seen many times. The chain uses TRBV20-1 and TRBJ2-7; 7 bases fit TRBD2. V trimming: 3 bases; J trimming: 1 base; junction bases outside the gene matches: 12. CDR3 length: 16 amino acids. Germline V gene sequence: CDR1 DFQATT, CDR2 SNEGSKA (reference sequence). CDR3 amino acids: CSASAGVLRMSYEQYF. The CDR3 DNA reads TGCAGTGCTAGTGCGGGAGTCCTTAGAATGTCCTACGAGCAGTACTTC.

This clonotype was observed at least ten times. The chain employs TRBV28 and TRBJ2-5; TRBD1 matches 7 bases. The CDR3 length is 15 residues. From germline, CDR1 is MDHEN and CDR2 SYDVKM. J gave up 2 bases and V 5 bases, and 8 bases lay outside the gene matches. The CDR3 DNA reads TGTGCCAGCAGTCACTTCCGGGACAGACAAGAGACCCAGTACTTC. Translation: CASSHFRDRQETQYF.